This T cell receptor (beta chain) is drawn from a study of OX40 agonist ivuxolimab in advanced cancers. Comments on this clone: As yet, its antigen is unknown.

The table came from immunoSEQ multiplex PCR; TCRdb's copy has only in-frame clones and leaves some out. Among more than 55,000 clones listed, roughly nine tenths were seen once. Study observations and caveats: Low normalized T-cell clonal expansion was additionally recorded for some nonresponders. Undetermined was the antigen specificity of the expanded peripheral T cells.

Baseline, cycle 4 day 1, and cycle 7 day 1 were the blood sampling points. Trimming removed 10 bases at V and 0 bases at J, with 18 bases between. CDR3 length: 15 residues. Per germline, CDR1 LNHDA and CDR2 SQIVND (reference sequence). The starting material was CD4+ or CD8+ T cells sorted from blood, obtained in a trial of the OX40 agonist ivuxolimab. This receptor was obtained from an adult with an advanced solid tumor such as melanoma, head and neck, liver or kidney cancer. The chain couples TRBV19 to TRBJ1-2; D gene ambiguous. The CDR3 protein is CATRTGGSTNYGYTF. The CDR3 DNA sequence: TGTGCCACGAGAACGGGAGGCTCAACTAACTATGGCTACACCTTC.